This T cell receptor (beta chain) was sequenced during a study of T cell responses to AZD1222 COVID-19 vaccine. Between the trimmed V and J ends, which lost 3 bases and 2 bases, there was a span of 11 bases. Germline loops: CDR1 KGHSH, CDR2 LQKENI. This CDR3 is built from 15 residues. General study points: Increased Spike-specific TCR breadth and depth were observed after two AZD1222 doses. At baseline, seropositivity was found in only a handful of AZD1222 recipients.

Remarks on this clone: Its antigen is currently unknown.

Sequenced by immunoSEQ multiplex PCR; TCRdb stores in-frame clones only, minus some. The sample records about 92,000 clones, approximately 90% being singletons. The sequence was obtained from an adult in good health. V and J are TRBV18 and TRBJ1-3; D uncertain. This specimen was peripheral blood, taken on day 0 of AZD1222 vaccination. The CDR3 bases are TGTGCCAGCTCACCTGACCTCGCCGCTGGAAACACCATATATTTT. The encoded protein is CASSPDLAAGNTIYF.